The following is a TCR beta chain sequence with its context. These data belong to a study of blood T cell repertoires in COVID-19. Germline V CDR1 and CDR2: ENHRY, SYGVKD. This CDR3 comprises 17 residues. V dropped 5 bases and J dropped 1; count of bases not matched to a gene: 9. TCRdb's table, derived via immunoSEQ multiplex PCR, lists solely in-frame clones and lacks some. The sample lists roughly 340,000 clones, about 90% occurring once. The sequence came from a woman aged 18 to 35 who had recovered from COVID-19. The chain combines TRBV10-3 with TRBJ1-1; 11 bases line up with TRBD1. The sequencing input was peripheral blood. CDR3 protein: CAISPHRDRGENTEAFF. CDR3 coding DNA: TGTGCCATCAGTCCACACCGGGACAGGGGGGAGAACACTGAAGCTTTCTTT.